Below, 32 T cell receptor beta chains from the same sample are listed, as sequenced in a study of cytomegalovirus exposure and HLA in healthy donors (dated by TCRdb to about 2017). Library construction relied on the immunoSEQ multiplex PCR assay. For the multiplex PCR, a mixture combining 60 forward primers for TCR Vbeta segments and 13 reverse primers for TCR Jbeta segments was used. Drawn from immuneACCESS, this table holds only the in-frame rearrangements with V and J called that TCRdb kept. Clones are partly lost; checked studies trace under half to an unresolved V gene and leave the rest unexplained. This sample's table has entries for around 76,000 clones. The ten largest clones add up to approximately 1.5% of the sample. Input material: PBMCs. All receptors derive from a woman between 55 and 75 years old in good health and CMV-seronegative.

The chain employs TRBV5-8 and TRBJ1-6, with 7 nucleotides matching TRBD1. The germline CDR1 and CDR2 sequences are SGHTS and YDEGEE. The ends lost 0 bases at V and 8 bases at J; junction bases unmatched: 8. The CDR3 runs 16 residues. The CDR3: CASSLDRTGWDSPLHF. The CDR3 bases are TGTGCCAGCAGCTTGGATCGGACAGGTTGGGATTCACCCCTCCACTTT.

On this clone itself: A junction end diverges from the germline sequence, so it may reflect a read error. V gene TRBV18 combines with J gene TRBJ2-5; 9 nucleotides line up with TRBD1. The germline V gene encodes CDR1 KGHSH and CDR2 LQKENI. The CDR3 length is 16 residues. The CDR3 coding sequence is TGTGCCAGCTCACCTAATTGGACAGGGGCACAAGGGACCCAGTACTTC. Translated: CASSPNWTGAQGTQYF.

The chain has TRBV4-2 and TRBJ2-3; TRBD2 matches at 9 bases. With 2 bases clipped from V and 4 bases from J, the junction kept 7 bases outside the gene matches. The CDR3 is 16 residues long. In germline, CDR1 is LGHNA, CDR2 YNFKEQ. CDR3 region: CASSQTIAGVADTQYF. Here the CDR3 DNA reads TGTGCCAGCAGCCAAACGATAGCGGGAGTAGCAGATACGCAGTATTTT.

The chain uses TRBV9 and TRBJ2-7, with D tentatively TRBD2 (6 bases). Trimming took 0 bases from V and 3 from J, leaving 10 bases between them. Germline CDR1 is SGDLS and CDR2 is YYNGEE. The length of the CDR3 is 14 residues. In nucleotides, the CDR3 is TGTGCCAGCAGCGTAGGACTAGTAAACTACGAGCAGTACTTC. Amino acid sequence: CASSVGLVNYEQYF.

The rearrangement uses TRBV18 and TRBJ2-6; TRBD2 agrees at 8 bases. V lost 1 base, J lost 0 bases, and 5 bases stayed unmatched. There are 18 residues in the CDR3. Germline loops: CDR1 KGHSH, CDR2 LQKENI. The CDR3: CASSPQAGERSGANVLTF. The CDR3 nucleotides are TGTGCCAGCTCACCACAAGCGGGAGAACGCTCTGGGGCCAACGTCCTGACTTTC.

This sequence joins TRBV5-1 and TRBJ1-1; 7 bases fit TRBD1. This CDR3 contains 12 residues. Trimming took 8 bases from V and 1 from J; bases not matched to a gene: 2. Germline V gives CDR1 SGHRS, CDR2 YFSETQ. The CDR3 DNA reads as TGCGCCAGTCGGACAGGGAACACTGAAGCTTTCTTT. It encodes CASRTGNTEAFF.

This chain uses TRBV11-2 with TRBJ2-2; 7 nucleotides align to TRBD2. The CDR3 is 15 residues long. CDR1 is SGHAT and CDR2 is FQNNGV in the germline V gene. Germline trimming cut 3 bases from V and 8 bases from J; bases unmatched to any gene: 9. In nucleotides, the CDR3 is TGTGCCAGCAGCTTGAAGCGGGACGGCGCGGGGGAGCTGTTTTTT. Its translation: CASSLKRDGAGELFF.

The gene calls are TRBV28 and TRBJ1-1, with a possible D match to TRBD1 (5 bases). This CDR3 contains 14 residues. Germline V gene data show CDR1 as MDHEN and CDR2 as SYDVKM. V lost 6 bases and J lost 6, with 17 bases in between. CDR3 amino acids: CASSFISGFAEAFF. CDR3 in DNA: TGTGCCAGCAGCTTTATTTCAGGGTTCGCTGAAGCTTTCTTT.

V gene TRBV5-4 combines with J gene TRBJ2-7, with D possibly TRBD2 on 5 matching bases. This CDR3 is built from 12 residues. CDR1 is SGHNT, CDR2 YYREEE, per germline (reference sequence). V gave up 4 bases and J gave up 7 bases, with 12 bases separating them. The CDR3 DNA reads as TGTGCCAGCAGCCCGTCCGGAGGAGAGCAGTACTTC. Encoded protein: CASSPSGGEQYF.

The chain recombines TRBV4-1 with TRBJ2-3; D is uncertain. The CDR3 runs to 15 residues. Per the germline V gene, CDR1 is MGHRA and CDR2 is YSYEKL. The ends were cut back, 0 bases at V and 5 bases at J, with 12 bases in the middle. The DNA for the CDR3 is TGCGCCAGCAGCCAAGAGAGGATTTCGGGAGATACGCAGTATTTT. This translates into CASSQERISGDTQYF.

V gene TRBV28 combines with J gene TRBJ2-7, with a possible D match to TRBD2 (7 bases). Trimming took off 3 bases at V and 2 bases at J, with 11 bases between the two ends. Germline-derived CDR1 and CDR2 are MDHEN and SYDVKM. The CDR3 runs 14 residues. The CDR3 is CASSLRGHTYEQYF. The CDR3 DNA sequence: TGTGCCAGCAGTTTGCGGGGGCATACCTACGAGCAGTACTTC.

This rearrangement joins TRBV6-1 to TRBJ1-2, with TRBD1 as a possible D gene (6 bases). Deletions cut 6 bases from V and 2 bases from J, with 10 bases between. Per germline, CDR1 MNHNS and CDR2 SASEGT. There are 13 residues in the CDR3. CDR3 nucleotide sequence: TGTGCCAGCAGCTTAGGACAGAACTATGGCTACACCTTC. Its translation: CASSLGQNYGYTF.

The V call is TRBV28, the J call TRBJ2-7, with D possibly matching TRBD2 (5 bases). This CDR3 has 15 amino acids. The ends were cut back, 4 bases at V and 3 bases at J, with 16 bases in the middle. Germline V gene data show CDR1 as MDHEN and CDR2 as SYDVKM. In DNA, the CDR3 is TGTGCCAGCAGTTCCCCTAGGAGAGGGAGCTACGAGCAGTACTTC. Translating gives CASSSPRRGSYEQYF.

V is TRBV19 and J is TRBJ2-3, with TRBD2 matching over 11 bases. Trimming at V came to 4 bases and at J to 4 bases, leaving 10 bases not matched to a gene. Germline loops: CDR1 LNHDA, CDR2 SQIVND (reference sequence). CDR3 length equals 17 residues. This chain's CDR3 is CASSTRGSGRGPDTQYF. Here the CDR3 DNA reads TGTGCCAGTAGTACCCGGGGTAGCGGGAGGGGCCCAGATACGCAGTATTTT.

V usage is TRBV2 and J usage is TRBJ2-3; TRBD2 is a possible D gene (5 bases). The CDR3 is 15 residues long. V dropped 7 bases and J dropped 2 bases, with 16 bases sitting between them. Germline loops: CDR1 SNHLY, CDR2 FYNNEI. CDR3 coding DNA: TGTGCCAGCACTGGGAGTTCTGGGTACACAGATACGCAGTATTTT. Its protein product is CASTGSSGYTDTQYF.

This chain uses TRBV28 with TRBJ1-1, with D unclear. This CDR3 spans 14 amino acids. In germline, CDR1 is MDHEN, CDR2 SYDVKM. Trimming left V 5 bases short and J 1 base short, with 11 bases between. CDR3 in amino acids: CASSPLPGNTEAFF. The CDR3 nucleotides read TGTGCCAGCAGTCCCCTTCCAGGGAACACTGAAGCTTTCTTT.

CDR3 region: CASRLSGTGNYGYTF. The CDR3 nucleotides are TGTGCCAGCAGATTATCCGGGACAGGGAACTATGGCTACACCTTC. The rearrangement joins TRBV7-2 to TRBJ1-2; TRBD1 matches 9 bases. There are 15 residues in the CDR3. Germline V lookup: CDR1 SGHTA, CDR2 FQGNSA. Unmatched junction bases numbered 7, after V lost 6 bases and J lost 2 bases.

As to this clone: A junction boundary mismatches the germline segment, possibly from a read error. The CDR3 nucleotides read TGTGCTAGCAGCTTAGGGGGACTAGCGGCCTACAATGAGCAGTTCTTC. Translation gives CASSLGGLAAYNEQFF. The V call is TRBV7-7, the J call TRBJ2-1; 11 bases align to TRBD2. CDR1 is SSHAT, CDR2 FNYEAQ, per germline (reference sequence). The CDR3 spans 16 residues. The complete variable domain, with remaining parts taken from reference TRBV7-7 and TRBJ2-1, reads GAGVSQSPRYKVTKRGQDVTLRCDPISSHATLYWYQQALGQGPEFLTYFNYEAQPDKSGLPSDRFSAERPEGSISTLTIQRTEQRDSAMYRCASSLGGLAAYNEQFFGPGTRLTVL.

V is TRBV9 and J is TRBJ1-3, with 10 bases matching TRBD1. The CDR3 spans 16 residues. Germline assignment: CDR1 SGDLS and CDR2 YYNGEE. The trim removed 3 bases at V and 0 bases at J, leaving 3 bases unmatched. The CDR3 DNA follows: TGTGCCAGCAGCGACGGGACAGGGGACTCTGGAAACACCATATATTTT. Amino acid sequence: CASSDGTGDSGNTIYF. The full variable domain, rest sourced from reference TRBV9 and TRBJ1-3, is DSGVTQTPKHLITATGQRVTLRCSPRSGDLSVYWYQQSLDQGLQFLIQYYNGEERAKGNILERFSAQQFPDLHSELNLSSLELGDSALYFCASSDGTGDSGNTIYFGEGSWLTVV.

The chain has TRBV6-5 and TRBJ2-7; 8 nucleotides agree with TRBD2. Germline assignment: CDR1 MNHEY and CDR2 SVGAGI. V lost 2 bases, J lost 3 bases, and 6 bases stayed unmatched. The CDR3 covers 15 residues. CDR3 sequence (DNA): TGTGCCAGCAGTTACAGCCTTACTAGCGGCTACGAGCAGTACTTC. Protein sequence: CASSYSLTSGYEQYF.

The gene calls are TRBV30 and TRBJ2-5, with D possibly TRBD2 on 6 matching bases. The CDR3 covers 15 residues. V lost 4 bases and J 5 bases, leaving 20 bases between the germline ends. Germline V gene sequence: CDR1 GTSNPN, CDR2 SVGIG (reference sequence). In DNA form, the CDR3 reads TGTGCCTGGACCCGTCTGGGGGGTGGCAGGGAGACCCAGTACTTC. This encodes CAWTRLGGGRETQYF.

This chain joins TRBV7-2 and TRBJ2-7; TRBD1 agrees at 7 bases. V lost 5 bases and J lost 1; bases outside the gene matches: 8. The CDR3 contains 15 residues. Germline V lookup: CDR1 SGHTA, CDR2 FQGNSA. CDR3 amino acids: CASSVATGFSYEQYF. For the CDR3, the DNA is TGTGCCAGCAGCGTGGCGACAGGGTTTTCCTACGAGCAGTACTTC. Using reference TRBV7-2 and TRBJ2-7 for the parts outside the CDR3, the full variable domain is GAGVSQSPSNKVTEKGKDVELRCDPISGHTALYWYRQSLGQGLEFLIYFQGNSAPDKSGLPSDRFSAERTGGSVSTLTIQRTQQEDSAVYLCASSVATGFSYEQYFGPGTRLTVT.

The chain couples TRBV19 to TRBJ2-1, with 8 nucleotides matching TRBD2. CDR3 length equals 13 residues. Germline V gives CDR1 LNHDA, CDR2 SQIVND (reference sequence). V lost 9 bases to trimming and J lost 9 bases; unmatched junction nucleotides: 10. Written as DNA, the CDR3 is TGTGCCAGCTTAAAAGCGGGAGTGGGTGAGCAGTTCTTC. Amino acids: CASLKAGVGEQFF.

V usage is TRBV28 and J usage is TRBJ1-5, with 8 bases aligning to TRBD1. V shed 3 bases, J shed 7 bases, and the junction held 8 bases outside the gene matches. The length of the CDR3 is 15 residues. In germline, CDR1 is MDHEN, CDR2 SYDVKM. The CDR3 is CASSLTTGGRQPQHF. In DNA, the CDR3 is TGTGCCAGCAGTTTGACCACAGGGGGGAGGCAGCCCCAGCATTTT.

This chain joins TRBV19 and TRBJ1-1; 7 positions match TRBD1. The V gene's germline CDR1 is LNHDA and CDR2 SQIVND (reference sequence). The CDR3 is 14 amino acids. The trim removed 7 bases at V and 5 bases at J, leaving 10 bases unmatched. Written as DNA, the CDR3 is TGTGCCAGTACGGAGCAGGGGGTCGAGACTGAAGCTTTCTTT. Translation gives CASTEQGVETEAFF.

V usage is TRBV6-1 and J usage is TRBJ2-1; a weak D match, TRBD2 (6 bases). The germline V gene has CDR1 MNHNS and CDR2 SASEGT. V lost 1 base, J lost 3 bases, and 13 bases lay in between. The CDR3 has 16 amino acids. CDR3 amino acids: CASSEVRRALYNEQFF. Here the CDR3 DNA reads TGTGCCAGCAGTGAAGTGAGGAGGGCCCTCTACAATGAGCAGTTCTTC.

The chain carries TRBV7-8 and TRBJ2-4; 7 bases line up with TRBD1. Germline assignment: CDR1 SGHVS and CDR2 FQNEAQ. The length of the CDR3 is 19 residues. Trimming at V came to 5 bases and at J to 1 base, leaving 17 bases not matched to a gene. The CDR3 spells CASSPARQGVALAKNIQYF. CDR3 DNA: TGTGCCAGCAGCCCCGCCCGGCAGGGGGTGGCGTTGGCCAAAAACATTCAGTACTTC.

J is TRBJ2-5 and V is TRBV11-2, with D unclear. The J call may not be correct, given that the DNA end is closer to TRBJ2-7. The CDR3 sequence is 12 residues long. Germline CDR1 and CDR2: SGHAT and FQNNGV. CDR3 coding DNA: TGTGCCAGCAGCTTGAACCTCTACGAGCAGTACTTC. Residues: CASSLNLYEQYF.

The CDR3 loop is CATSRVEREWEQYF. The CDR3, as DNA: TGTGCCACCAGCAGAGTTGAGCGGGAGTGGGAGCAGTACTTC. This sequence joins TRBV15 and TRBJ2-7; 8 bases fit TRBD2. Germline trimming cut 1 base from V and 7 bases from J; bases unmatched to any gene: 6. The CDR3 covers 14 residues. CDR1 and CDR2 from the germline V gene are LNHNV and YYDKDF (reference sequence).

The genes are TRBV10-1 and TRBJ2-1; 13 bases map to TRBD2. This CDR3 comprises 17 residues. V was pared by 0 bases and J by 3 bases, with 2 bases of the junction left unmatched. Per the germline V gene, CDR1 is WNHNN and CDR2 is SYGVQD (reference sequence). The CDR3 DNA sequence: TGCGCCAGCAGTGAGTCGGGACTAGCGGGACTCTACAATGAGCAGTTCTTC. Its translation: CASSESGLAGLYNEQFF.

The V gene is TRBV19, the J gene TRBJ2-7; 13 nucleotides agree with TRBD2. From germline, CDR1 is LNHDA and CDR2 SQIVND (reference sequence). The CDR3 length is 15 residues. The V and J ends lost 6 bases and 3 bases, in that order; junction bases with no gene match: 5. CDR3 sequence: CASSPTSGRVYEQYF. CDR3 DNA sequence: TGTGCCAGTAGCCCTACTAGCGGGAGGGTCTACGAGCAGTACTTC.

The chain uses TRBV19 and TRBJ2-3; 15 nucleotides agree with TRBD2. The J segment lost 9 bases and the V segment lost 10 bases, leaving 5 bases of the junction unmatched. The CDR3 consists of 13 residues. Germline CDR1 and CDR2: LNHDA and SQIVND (reference sequence). The CDR3 is CATTGLAGGTQYF. CDR3 bases: TGTGCCACGACGGGACTAGCGGGAGGAACGCAGTATTTT.